A selection of T cell receptor beta chains follows, all from one sample in a study of cytomegalovirus exposure and HLA in healthy donors. Generated by immunoSEQ multiplex PCR, the TCRdb table keeps only in-frame clones and is missing some. The data show roughly 120,000 clones, with approximately 83% seen just once and approximately 2.7% held by the top ten. Sequencing was done on a sample of PBMCs. Every receptor here comes from a woman between 18 and 29 years old in good health and CMV-seronegative. Each CDR3 is given with its conserved first and last residue. A D gene is named only where the DNA matches it firmly. The size entry is marked missing in some rows and otherwise reads once, few, many or a size class.

cdr3_aa: CASSTTGGVETQYF
cdr3_nt: TGTGCCAGTAGTACAACAGGGGGCGTGGAGACCCAGTACTTC
d_call: TRBD1
j_call: TRBJ2-5
v_call: TRBV19
clone_size: .

cdr3_aa: CARSLEGTGDSGANVLTF
cdr3_nt: TGTGCCAGAAGCTTGGAAGGGACAGGAGACTCTGGGGCCAACGTCCTGACTTTC
d_call: TRBD1
j_call: TRBJ2-6
v_call: TRBV5-3
clone_size: .

cdr3_aa: CASSFGTIYSNQPQHF
cdr3_nt: TGTGCCAGCAGTTTCGGGACAATTTATAGCAATCAGCCCCAGCATTTT
d_call: .
j_call: TRBJ1-5
v_call: TRBV28
clone_size: .

cdr3_aa: CASSKGGDRGLNTEAFF
cdr3_nt: TGTGCCAGCAGCAAAGGGGGGGATCGCGGATTGAACACTGAAGCTTTCTTT
d_call: .
j_call: TRBJ1-1
v_call: TRBV21-1
clone_size: .

cdr3_aa: CASSLNRGTDTQYF
cdr3_nt: TGTGCCAGCAGCTTAAATAGAGGCACAGATACGCAGTATTTT
d_call: .
j_call: TRBJ2-3
v_call: TRBV7-9
clone_size: .

cdr3_aa: CASSYSGAGSLETQYF
cdr3_nt: TGTGCCAGCAGTTACTCGGGGGCCGGGTCCTTGGAGACCCAGTACTTC
d_call: .
j_call: TRBJ2-5
v_call: TRBV6-5
clone_size: .

cdr3_aa: CASSQTGGSSYNEQFF
cdr3_nt: TGTGCCAGCAGCCAGACAGGGGGAAGCTCCTACAATGAGCAGTTCTTC
d_call: TRBD1
j_call: TRBJ2-1
v_call: TRBV7-6
clone_size: .

cdr3_aa: CASSLDLAGIYEQYF
cdr3_nt: TGTGCCAGCAGCTTGGATCTAGCGGGAATCTACGAGCAGTACTTC
d_call: TRBD2
j_call: TRBJ2-7
v_call: TRBV5-4
clone_size: .

cdr3_aa: CASAAGGLGELFF
cdr3_nt: TGTGCCAGCGCGGCAGGGGGCCTCGGGGAGCTGTTTTTT
d_call: TRBD1
j_call: TRBJ2-2
v_call: TRBV11-2
clone_size: .

cdr3_aa: CASSQLIAGGPTGELFF
cdr3_nt: TGCGCCAGCAGCCAACTTATAGCGGGAGGACCCACCGGGGAGCTGTTTTTT
d_call: TRBD2
j_call: TRBJ2-2
v_call: TRBV4-1
clone_size: .

cdr3_aa: CASSQVTGNEQFF
cdr3_nt: TGCGCCAGCAGCCAAGTAACGGGTAATGAGCAGTTCTTC
d_call: .
j_call: TRBJ2-1
v_call: TRBV4-1
clone_size: .

cdr3_aa: CASSLTGGAANEKLFF
cdr3_nt: TGTGCCAGCAGCTTAACAGGGGGCGCGGCTAATGAAAAACTGTTTTTT
d_call: TRBD1
j_call: TRBJ1-4
v_call: TRBV7-8
clone_size: .

cdr3_aa: CASSLAGRLGEQFF
cdr3_nt: TGTGCCAGCAGCTTAGCGGGACGGTTGGGTGAGCAGTTCTTC
d_call: TRBD2
j_call: TRBJ2-1
v_call: TRBV5-4
clone_size: .

cdr3_aa: CASSRYPTGENSPLHF
cdr3_nt: TGCGCCAGCAGCCGCTACCCTACAGGGGAAAATTCACCCCTCCACTTT
d_call: TRBD1
j_call: TRBJ1-6
v_call: TRBV4-3
clone_size: .

cdr3_aa: CATVWGTGEGGYTF
cdr3_nt: TGTGCCACCGTATGGGGAACAGGGGAAGGTGGCTACACCTTC
d_call: TRBD1
j_call: TRBJ1-2
v_call: TRBV19
clone_size: .

cdr3_aa: CASSSTGFAFF
cdr3_nt: TGTGCCAGCAGTTCAACAGGGTTCGCTTTCTTT
d_call: .
j_call: TRBJ1-1
v_call: TRBV28
clone_size: few

cdr3_aa: CASSPTPDSSGGYTF
cdr3_nt: TGTGCCAGCAGCCCTACCCCCGACTCGTCGGGGGGCTACACCTTC
d_call: .
j_call: TRBJ1-2
v_call: TRBV28
clone_size: .

cdr3_aa: CATTNAGTGHYEQYF
cdr3_nt: TGTGCCACCACAAATGCCGGGACAGGGCACTACGAGCAGTACTTC
d_call: TRBD1
j_call: TRBJ2-7
v_call: TRBV28
clone_size: .

cdr3_aa: CASTEDSYGYTF
cdr3_nt: TGTGCCAGTACCGAGGACAGCTATGGCTACACCTTC
d_call: .
j_call: TRBJ1-2
v_call: TRBV19
clone_size: .

cdr3_aa: CASSLSTIYNEQFF
cdr3_nt: TGCGCCAGCAGCTTGTCGACAATCTACAATGAGCAGTTCTTC
d_call: .
j_call: TRBJ2-1
v_call: TRBV5-1
clone_size: few

cdr3_aa: CASSLSGTTVYGYTF
cdr3_nt: TGCGCCAGCAGCTTGTCCGGGACAACAGTCTATGGCTACACCTTC
d_call: .
j_call: TRBJ1-2
v_call: TRBV5-1
clone_size: .

cdr3_aa: CASSARTGGRAGNTIYF
cdr3_nt: TGTGCCAGCAGCGCACGGACAGGCGGACGGGCTGGAAACACCATATATTTT
d_call: TRBD1
j_call: TRBJ1-3
v_call: TRBV9
clone_size: once

cdr3_aa: CASSLTGTGVNEQFF
cdr3_nt: TGTGCCAGCAGCTTGACCGGGACAGGGGTGAATGAGCAGTTCTTC
d_call: TRBD1
j_call: TRBJ2-1
v_call: TRBV7-2
clone_size: .

cdr3_aa: CASSQGSRVSEAFF
cdr3_nt: TGTGCCAGCAGCCAAGGTTCCAGGGTGTCTGAAGCTTTCTTT
d_call: .
j_call: TRBJ1-1
v_call: TRBV14
clone_size: few

cdr3_aa: CASSWDYKGTQYF
cdr3_nt: TGTGCCAGCAGCTGGGACTACAAAGGGACCCAGTACTTC
d_call: TRBD2
j_call: TRBJ2-5
v_call: TRBV7-2
clone_size: .

cdr3_aa: CASSLQGEYGYTF
cdr3_nt: TGCGCCAGCAGCTTACAGGGCGAGTATGGCTACACCTTC
d_call: .
j_call: TRBJ1-2
v_call: TRBV5-1
clone_size: .